Sequencing of this T cell receptor beta chain was carried out in a study of lymphopenia after photon versus proton radiotherapy. Study findings and constraints: Post-nadir diversity loss with photons came from oligoclonal expansion, particularly CD8+ Temra cells.

Clones were sequenced by immunoSEQ multiplex PCR, and TCRdb holds only the in-frame ones, with some missing. The sample consists of fewer than 40,000 clones, 94% of them appearing once. On this clone: Its cognate antigen is unknown.

CDR3 size: 16 residues. The germline V gene has CDR1 SEHNR and CDR2 FQNEAQ (reference sequence). V lost 5 bases, J lost 4 bases, and 11 bases stayed unmatched. Source: peripheral blood, taken from a patient treated with photon-based radiotherapy. This clonotype originated in a woman in her forties or fifties with cholangiocarcinoma. The chain recombines TRBV7-9 with TRBJ1-2, with 9 bases identical to TRBD1. The chain's CDR3 is CASSDSTGGAIYGYTF. CDR3 DNA sequence: TGTGCCAGCAGCGACTCGACAGGGGGAGCGATCTATGGCTACACCTTC.